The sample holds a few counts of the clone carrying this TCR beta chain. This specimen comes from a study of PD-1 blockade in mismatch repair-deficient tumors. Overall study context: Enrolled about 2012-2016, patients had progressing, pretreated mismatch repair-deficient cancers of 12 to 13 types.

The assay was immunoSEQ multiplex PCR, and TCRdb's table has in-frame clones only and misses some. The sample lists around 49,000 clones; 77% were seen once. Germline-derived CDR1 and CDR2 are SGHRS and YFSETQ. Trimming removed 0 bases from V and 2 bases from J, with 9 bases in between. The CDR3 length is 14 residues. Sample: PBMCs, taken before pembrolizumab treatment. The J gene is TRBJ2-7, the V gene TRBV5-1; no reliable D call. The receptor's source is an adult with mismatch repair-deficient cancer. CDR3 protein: CASSLVSGAYEQYF. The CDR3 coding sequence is TGCGCCAGCAGCTTGGTAAGTGGAGCCTACGAGCAGTACTTC.